This T cell receptor (beta chain) came from a study of blood T cell repertoires in COVID-19. Study overall: Whether acute or convalescent, the COVID-19 samples came from the United States, Italy and Spain. In each case, the material was cDNA or gDNA derived from T cells, B-cell-depleted T cells, or PBMCs.

This clone occurred once. CDR1 SNHLY and CDR2 FYNNEI come from the germline V gene. The CDR3 has 13 amino acids. Trimming cost V 8 bases and J 0 bases, with 10 bases left between them. In the authors' methods: Reference gene primers were amplified, and this amplification served to estimate nucleated cell counts. Assay used: immunoSEQ multiplex PCR; TCRdb lists only in-frame clones, some missing. The DNA was the basis for D and trimming; V, J and clone size are from that table. This sample has around 130,000 clones, with around four fifths found just once. V is TRBV2 and J is TRBJ1-1, with D tentatively TRBD1 (6 bases). The sample consisted of peripheral blood. This clonotype was sampled from a man older than 75 with acute or convalescent COVID-19. The CDR3 bases are TGTGCCAGCTCAACAGGGATGAACACTGAAGCTTTCTTT. Translation: CASSTGMNTEAFF.